The source of this T cell receptor (beta chain) is a study of T cell repertoires in cytomegalovirus infection. Study details: Matching HLA type, along with CMV infection, was indicated by public TCR beta signatures. Study-wide findings and caveats: HLA-C-restricted, CMV-specific TCR beta clonotypes were dominant ex vivo. Summed frequency of public TCR beta families distinguished CMV carriers with the relevant HLA.

CDR3 length equals 12 residues. Germline V CDR1 and CDR2: SGHVS, FQNEAQ. The V and J ends lost 5 bases and 13 bases respectively, with 18 bases between them. Via MiXCR, TCRdb re-called the reads, giving one row per CDR3 protein. The sample records under 200,000 distinct CDR3 sequences, approximately 9.6% being singletons. Ten or more counts support this clonotype. The target antigen is unknown. Specimen: PBMCs. The clonotype originates from a human donor in good health (CMV status not recorded). Some clones in this sample may be carry-over from other donors' samples. The chain employs TRBV7-8 and TRBJ2-7; D is perhaps TRBD1 or TRBD2 (5 bases each). CDR3 DNA sequence: TGTGCCAGCAGCCCGGATGGGGGACGACCTTACTTC. The encoded protein is CASSPDGGRPYF.